These 20 T cell receptor beta chains were sequenced from one sample in a study of blood T cell repertoires in COVID-19. Profiled with immunoSEQ multiplex PCR; TCRdb holds only in-frame clones, not every one. The data hold approximately 400,000 clones, with about 91% observed a single time. The sequencing input was peripheral blood. The source of these receptors is a woman in her fifties or sixties with COVID-19, enrolled during active disease.

This CDR3 reads CASSLVWTNRDEQYF. CDR3 in DNA: TGTGCCAGCAGCTTAGTTTGGACCAACAGGGACGAGCAGTACTTC. V usage is TRBV11-2 and J usage is TRBJ2-7; maybe TRBD1 (6 bases). Germline CDR1 and CDR2: SGHAT and FQNNGV. This CDR3 spans 15 amino acids. Between the trimmed V and J ends, which lost 1 base and 5 bases, there was a span of 15 bases.

This clone came up once. The chain carries TRBV2 and TRBJ2-7, with D unclear. Germline V gives CDR1 SNHLY, CDR2 FYNNEI. This CDR3 has 12 residues. V was cut by 4 bases and J by 0 bases, with 4 bases left in between. CDR3 DNA sequence: TGTGCCAGCAGTGGAGTCTCCTACGAGCAGTACTTC. Amino acid sequence: CASSGVSYEQYF.

The CDR3 here is CAWSPQGLVSQPQHF. Here the CDR3 DNA reads TGTGCCTGGAGCCCTCAGGGGTTGGTCAGCCAGCCCCAGCATTTT. This chain joins TRBV30 and TRBJ1-5; D possibly corresponds to TRBD1 (6 bases). Germline lookup yields CDR1 GTSNPN and CDR2 SVGIG (reference sequence). The V end lost 3 bases, the J end lost 7 bases, and 19 bases lay between the germline ends. The CDR3 totals 15 residues.

The V call is TRBV6-2 or TRBV6-3, the J call TRBJ1-1, with 8 bases fitting TRBD1. V lost 5 bases and J lost 6; bases outside the gene matches: 8. This CDR3 spans 14 amino acids. In germline, CDR1 is MNHEY, CDR2 SVGEGT. The CDR3 spells CASSNLQGVSEAFF. The CDR3 DNA follows: TGTGCCAGCAGTAACTTACAGGGGGTATCTGAAGCTTTCTTT.

V usage is TRBV9 and J usage is TRBJ1-3; 8 nucleotides match TRBD1. Germline CDR1 is SGDLS and CDR2 is YYNGEE. This CDR3 comprises 17 residues. After removal of 0 bases from V and 1 base from J, the junction contained 6 bases not matched to a gene. CDR3 amino acids: CASSVEAGGLSGNTIYF. The CDR3 nucleotides are TGTGCCAGCAGCGTAGAGGCAGGGGGCCTTTCTGGAAACACCATATATTTT.

As DNA, the CDR3 is TGTGCCTGGAGTGCGGTTCCGTCGGGGGTCATCAACACTGAAGCTTTCTTT. It yields the protein CAWSAVPSGVINTEAFF. The chain carries TRBV30 and TRBJ1-1; maybe TRBD1 (5 bases). The CDR3 totals 17 residues. The germline gives CDR1 GTSNPN, CDR2 SVGIG (reference sequence). Trimming took off 1 base at V and 2 bases at J, with 20 bases between the two ends.

The gene calls are TRBV19 and TRBJ1-1; D call uncertain. CDR1 and CDR2 (germline): LNHDA, SQIVND (reference sequence). This CDR3 region has 15 residues. Trimming left V 2 bases short and J 5 bases short, with 15 bases between. This CDR3 reads CASSIPSGLGTEAFF. CDR3 DNA: TGTGCCAGTAGTATACCATCAGGACTGGGGACTGAAGCTTTCTTT.

The gene calls are TRBV5-4 and TRBJ1-2; 9 bases are a match to TRBD1. The CDR3 extends over 16 amino acids. Germline assignment: CDR1 SGHNT and CDR2 YYREEE (reference sequence). V dropped 4 bases and J dropped 2; count of bases not matched to a gene: 9. The CDR3 reads CASSRVGTGRNYGYTF. The DNA for the CDR3 is TGTGCCAGCAGCCGGGTAGGGACAGGGAGGAACTATGGCTACACCTTC.

The chain combines TRBV3-1 (or the pseudogene TRBV3-2) with TRBJ1-1; 9 positions match TRBD1. CDR1 and CDR2 from the germline V gene are LGHDT and YNNKEL (reference sequence). Unmatched junction bases numbered 9, after V lost 3 bases and J lost 7 bases. The CDR3 is made up of 15 amino acids. CDR3 loop: CASSQDTGGRGEAFF. DNA for the CDR3: TGTGCCAGCAGCCAGGATACAGGGGGCAGGGGTGAAGCTTTCTTT.

The chain links TRBV2 to TRBJ2-3; unclear D gene. Germline V CDR1 and CDR2: SNHLY, FYNNEI. The V gene lost 6 bases and the J gene lost 0 bases, with 7 bases spanning the gap. This CDR3 region has 13 residues. The CDR3 bases are TGTGCCAGCAGCTACTTTAGCACAGATACGCAGTATTTT. This codes for CASSYFSTDTQYF.

The chain joins TRBV6-5 to TRBJ1-1; D is uncertain. This CDR3 is built from 11 residues. The ends were cut back, 7 bases at V and 4 bases at J, with 7 bases in the middle. Looked up from germline, CDR1 is MNHEY and CDR2 is SVGAGI. As DNA, the CDR3 is TGTGCCAGCAAAGGAGGCACTGAAGCTTTCTTT. Encoded protein: CASKGGTEAFF.

The chain is built from TRBV19 and TRBJ2-1; D may be TRBD1 (6 bases). The germline CDR1 and CDR2 sequences are LNHDA and SQIVND (reference sequence). CDR3 length: 13 residues. Trimming left V 8 bases short and J 6 bases short, with 14 bases between. DNA of the CDR3: TGTGCCAGTGGGGGCGTCGGAGGCAATGAGCAGTTCTTC. Its protein product is CASGGVGGNEQFF.

The chain uses TRBV19 and TRBJ1-2; a possible D gene is TRBD1 (5 bases). There are 13 residues in the CDR3. The V end was cut by 11 bases, the J end by 5 bases, with 18 bases between. CDR1 and CDR2 from the germline V gene are LNHDA and SQIVND (reference sequence). The CDR3 coding sequence is TGTGCCCGCCGGGGGGAATTGCCATATGGCTACACCTTC. Its translation is CARRGELPYGYTF.

The V gene is TRBV5-6, the J gene TRBJ1-4, with D unclear. V was pared by 6 bases and J by 7 bases, with 16 bases between. The CDR3 runs to 14 residues. Germline-derived CDR1 and CDR2 are SGHDT and YYEEEE. CDR3 protein: CASIHAGSREKLFF. DNA for the CDR3: TGTGCCAGCATCCATGCCGGGAGTCGTGAAAAACTGTTTTTT.

The chain recombines TRBV19 with TRBJ2-7; D remains ambiguous. The CDR3 runs 12 residues. The V and J ends lost 11 bases and 2 bases respectively, with 13 bases between them. The germline V gene encodes CDR1 LNHDA and CDR2 SQIVND (reference sequence). The CDR3 protein is CAAGSTAYEQYF. DNA of the CDR3: TGTGCCGCCGGGTCAACGGCCTACGAGCAGTACTTC.

This clone was seen a single time. The chain recombines TRBV19 with TRBJ1-1, with TRBD1 identical over 7 bases. CDR3 length: 19 residues. Germline V gives CDR1 LNHDA, CDR2 SQIVND (reference sequence). The J segment lost 5 bases and the V segment lost 4 bases, leaving 22 bases of the junction unmatched. CDR3 sequence: CASSRTTDFSRGESTEAFF. The DNA of the CDR3 is TGTGCCAGTAGTAGAACCACAGATTTTTCCAGGGGGGAATCGACTGAAGCTTTCTTT.

The V and J genes are TRBV5-1 and TRBJ2-1; D might be TRBD1 (6 bases). The germline V gene has CDR1 SGHRS and CDR2 YFSETQ. V gave up 1 base and J gave up 4 bases, with 12 bases separating them. The CDR3 consists of 15 residues. CDR3: CASSLRLQGYNEQFF. The DNA for the CDR3 is TGCGCCAGCAGCTTGAGGTTACAGGGTTACAATGAGCAGTTCTTC.

The chain is built from TRBV3-1 (or the pseudogene TRBV3-2) and TRBJ2-3, with 11 nucleotides matching TRBD2. CDR3 length: 14 amino acids. Per germline, CDR1 LGHDT and CDR2 YNNKEL (reference sequence). The V segment lost 8 bases and the J segment 5 bases; nucleotides outside the gene matches: 6. The CDR3 sequence: CASVLAGGGDTQYF. As DNA, the CDR3 is TGTGCCAGCGTGCTAGCGGGGGGTGGAGATACGCAGTATTTT.

The V call is TRBV10-1, the J call TRBJ2-3; TRBD1 is a possible D gene (6 bases). Germline V gives CDR1 WNHNN, CDR2 SYGVQD (reference sequence). The CDR3 has 15 amino acids. V was cut by 4 bases and J by 2 bases, with 13 bases left in between. The CDR3 DNA reads TGCGCCAGCAGTGGTAACAGGGCGATCACAGATACGCAGTATTTT. Its translation: CASSGNRAITDTQYF.

The chain combines TRBV28 with TRBJ2-7; D unclear. This CDR3 contains 14 residues. CDR1 is MDHEN, CDR2 SYDVKM, per germline. V shed 3 bases and J shed 5 bases, with 14 bases lying between them. As DNA, the CDR3 is TGTGCCAGCAGTTTTGGCGGTATTCGCCACGAGCAGTACTTC. Amino acid sequence: CASSFGGIRHEQYF.